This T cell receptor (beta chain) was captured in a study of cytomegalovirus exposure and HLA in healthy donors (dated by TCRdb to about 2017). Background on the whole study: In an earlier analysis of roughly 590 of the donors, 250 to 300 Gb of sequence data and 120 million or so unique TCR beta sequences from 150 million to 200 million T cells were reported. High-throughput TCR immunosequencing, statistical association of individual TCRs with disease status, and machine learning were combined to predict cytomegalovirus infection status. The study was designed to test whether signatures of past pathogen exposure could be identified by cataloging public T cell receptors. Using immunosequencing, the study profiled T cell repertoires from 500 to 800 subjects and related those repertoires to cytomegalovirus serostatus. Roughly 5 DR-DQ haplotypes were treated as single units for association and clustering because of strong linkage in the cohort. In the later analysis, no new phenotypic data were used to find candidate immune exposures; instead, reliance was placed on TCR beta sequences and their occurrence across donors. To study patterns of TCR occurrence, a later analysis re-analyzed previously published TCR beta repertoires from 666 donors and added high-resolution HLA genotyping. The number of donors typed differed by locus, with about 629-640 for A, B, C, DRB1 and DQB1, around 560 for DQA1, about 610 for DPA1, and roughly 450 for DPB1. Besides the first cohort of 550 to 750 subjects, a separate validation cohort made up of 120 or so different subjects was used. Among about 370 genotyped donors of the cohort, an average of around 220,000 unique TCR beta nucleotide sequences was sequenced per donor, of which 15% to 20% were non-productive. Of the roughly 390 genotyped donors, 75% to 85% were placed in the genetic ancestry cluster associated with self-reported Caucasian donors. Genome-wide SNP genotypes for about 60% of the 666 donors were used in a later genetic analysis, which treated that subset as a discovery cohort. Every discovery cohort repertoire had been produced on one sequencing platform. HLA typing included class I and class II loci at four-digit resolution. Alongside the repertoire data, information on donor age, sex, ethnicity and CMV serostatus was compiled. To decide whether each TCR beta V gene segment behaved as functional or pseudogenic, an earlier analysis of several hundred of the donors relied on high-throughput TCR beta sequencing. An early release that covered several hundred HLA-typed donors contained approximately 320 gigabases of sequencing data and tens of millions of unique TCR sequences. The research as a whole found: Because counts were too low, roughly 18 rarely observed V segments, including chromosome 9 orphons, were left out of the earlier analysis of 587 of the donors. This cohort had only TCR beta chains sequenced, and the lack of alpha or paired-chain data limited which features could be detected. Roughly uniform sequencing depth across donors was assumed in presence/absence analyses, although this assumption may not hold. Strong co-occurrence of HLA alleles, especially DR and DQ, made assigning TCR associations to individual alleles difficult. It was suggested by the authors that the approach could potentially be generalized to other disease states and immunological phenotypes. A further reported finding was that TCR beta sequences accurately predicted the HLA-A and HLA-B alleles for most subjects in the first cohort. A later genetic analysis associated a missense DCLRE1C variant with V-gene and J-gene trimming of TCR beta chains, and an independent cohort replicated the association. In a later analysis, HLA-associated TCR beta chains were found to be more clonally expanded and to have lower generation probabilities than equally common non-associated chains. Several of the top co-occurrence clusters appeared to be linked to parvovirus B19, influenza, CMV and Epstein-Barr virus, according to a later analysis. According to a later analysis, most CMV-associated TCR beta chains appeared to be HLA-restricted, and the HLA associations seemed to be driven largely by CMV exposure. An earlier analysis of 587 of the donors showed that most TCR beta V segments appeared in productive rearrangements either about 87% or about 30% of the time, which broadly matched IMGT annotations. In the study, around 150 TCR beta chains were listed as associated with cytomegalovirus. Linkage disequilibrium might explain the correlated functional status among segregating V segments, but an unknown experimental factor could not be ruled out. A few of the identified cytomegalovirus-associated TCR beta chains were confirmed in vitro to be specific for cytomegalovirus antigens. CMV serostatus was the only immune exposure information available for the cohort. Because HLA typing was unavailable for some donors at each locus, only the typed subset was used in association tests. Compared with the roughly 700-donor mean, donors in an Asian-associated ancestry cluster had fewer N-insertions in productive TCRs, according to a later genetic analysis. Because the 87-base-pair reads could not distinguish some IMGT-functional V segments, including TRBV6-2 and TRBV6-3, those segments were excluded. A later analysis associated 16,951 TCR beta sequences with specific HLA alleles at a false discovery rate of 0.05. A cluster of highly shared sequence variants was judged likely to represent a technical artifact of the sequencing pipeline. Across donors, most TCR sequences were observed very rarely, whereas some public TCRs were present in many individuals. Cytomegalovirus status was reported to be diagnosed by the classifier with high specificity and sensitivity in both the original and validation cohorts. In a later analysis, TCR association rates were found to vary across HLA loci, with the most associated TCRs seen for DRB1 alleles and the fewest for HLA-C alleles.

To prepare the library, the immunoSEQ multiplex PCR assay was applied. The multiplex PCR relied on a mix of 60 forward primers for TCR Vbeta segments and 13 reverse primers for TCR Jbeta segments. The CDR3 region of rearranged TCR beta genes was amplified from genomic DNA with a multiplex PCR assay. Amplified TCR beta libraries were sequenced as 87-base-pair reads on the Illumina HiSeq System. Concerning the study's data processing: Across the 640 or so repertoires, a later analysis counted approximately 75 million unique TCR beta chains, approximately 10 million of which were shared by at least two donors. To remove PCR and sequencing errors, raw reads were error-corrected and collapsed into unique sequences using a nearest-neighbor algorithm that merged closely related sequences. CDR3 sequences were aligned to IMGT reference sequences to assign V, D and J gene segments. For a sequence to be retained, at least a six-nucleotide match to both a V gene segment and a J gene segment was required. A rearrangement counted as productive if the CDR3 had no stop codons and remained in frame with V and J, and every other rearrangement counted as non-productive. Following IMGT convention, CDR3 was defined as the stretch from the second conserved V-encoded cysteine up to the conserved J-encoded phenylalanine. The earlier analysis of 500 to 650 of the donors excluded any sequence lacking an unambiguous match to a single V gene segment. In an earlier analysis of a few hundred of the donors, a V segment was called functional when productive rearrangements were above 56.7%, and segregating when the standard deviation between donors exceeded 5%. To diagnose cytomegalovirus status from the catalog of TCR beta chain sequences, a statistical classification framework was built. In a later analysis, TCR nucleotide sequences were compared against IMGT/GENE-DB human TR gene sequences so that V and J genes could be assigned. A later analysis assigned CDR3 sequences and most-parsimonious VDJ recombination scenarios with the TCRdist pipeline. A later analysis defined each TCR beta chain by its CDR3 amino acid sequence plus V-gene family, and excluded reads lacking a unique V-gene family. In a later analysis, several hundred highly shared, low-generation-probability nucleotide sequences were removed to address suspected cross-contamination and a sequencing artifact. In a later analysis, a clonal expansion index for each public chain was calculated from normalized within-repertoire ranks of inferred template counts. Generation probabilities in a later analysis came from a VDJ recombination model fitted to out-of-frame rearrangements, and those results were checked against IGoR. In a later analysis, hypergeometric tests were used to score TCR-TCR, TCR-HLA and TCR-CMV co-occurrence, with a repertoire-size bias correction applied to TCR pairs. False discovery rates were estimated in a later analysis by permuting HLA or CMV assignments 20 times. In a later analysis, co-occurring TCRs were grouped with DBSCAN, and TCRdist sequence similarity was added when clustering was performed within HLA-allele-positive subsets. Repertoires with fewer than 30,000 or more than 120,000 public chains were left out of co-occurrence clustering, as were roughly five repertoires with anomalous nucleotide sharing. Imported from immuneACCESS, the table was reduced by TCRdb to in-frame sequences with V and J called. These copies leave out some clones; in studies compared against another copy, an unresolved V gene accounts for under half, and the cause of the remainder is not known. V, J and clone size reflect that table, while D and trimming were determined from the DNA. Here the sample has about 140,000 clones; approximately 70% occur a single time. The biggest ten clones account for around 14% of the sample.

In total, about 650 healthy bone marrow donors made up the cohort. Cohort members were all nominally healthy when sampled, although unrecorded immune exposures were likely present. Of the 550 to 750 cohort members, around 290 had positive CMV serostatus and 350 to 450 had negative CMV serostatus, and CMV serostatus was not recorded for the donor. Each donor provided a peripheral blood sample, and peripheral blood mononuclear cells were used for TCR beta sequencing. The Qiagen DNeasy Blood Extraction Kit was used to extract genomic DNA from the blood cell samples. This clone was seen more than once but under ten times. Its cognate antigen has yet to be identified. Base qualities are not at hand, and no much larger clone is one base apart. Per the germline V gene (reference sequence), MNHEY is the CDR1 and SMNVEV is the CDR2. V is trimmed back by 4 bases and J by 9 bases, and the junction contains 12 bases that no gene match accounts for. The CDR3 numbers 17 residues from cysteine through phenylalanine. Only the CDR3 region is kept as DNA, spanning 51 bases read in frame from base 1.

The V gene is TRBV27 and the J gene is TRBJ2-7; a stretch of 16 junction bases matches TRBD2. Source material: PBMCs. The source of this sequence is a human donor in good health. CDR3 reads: CASSSGLAGGTLRGQYF. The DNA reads TGTGCCAGCAGTTCGGGACTAGCGGGAGGGACTCTACGAGGGCAGTACTTC.